One T cell receptor (beta chain) is described in this entry. The data are from a study of blood T cell repertoires in COVID-19. At the level of the study: T cells, B-cell-depleted T cells, or PBMCs provided the cDNA or gDNA that served as material.

The CDR3 has 16 residues. The J segment lost 10 bases and the V segment lost 6 bases, leaving 12 bases of the junction unmatched. In germline, CDR1 is LGHNA, CDR2 YNFKEQ. Patients in Seattle were enrolled during active infection, then followed longitudinally. Methods used by the authors: The assay estimated nucleated cells by amplifying reference gene primers. TCRdb's table, derived via immunoSEQ multiplex PCR, lists solely in-frame clones and lacks some. The DNA gave D and trimming, while V, J and clone size come from that table. The sample has roughly 440,000 clones, approximately 88% seen once. This sequence originates from a woman aged 45-60 years with COVID-19, enrolled during active disease. This rearrangement joins TRBV4-2 to TRBJ1-6; 10 bases map to TRBD1. The sequencing sample was made of peripheral blood. The DNA of the CDR3 is TGTGCCAGCAGGCAACCCGGGACAGGGGAAAACTCACCCCTCCACTTT. Its translation: CASRQPGTGENSPLHF.